The 4 T cell receptor beta chains below were found in one sample sequenced in a study of beta chain features in type 1 diabetes. The whole isolated RNA underwent reverse transcription, so sequencing captured expressed TCRB transcripts. TCRdb keeps only in-frame clones here, not all; method: immunoSEQ multiplex PCR. The data show roughly 26,000 clones, approximately 53% seen once. General study results and limits: TCRB CDR3s were moderately but significantly shorter in Type 1 diabetes patients in all four CD4+ subsets.

These receptors' antigens are unknown. The sequenced sample was stem cell memory CD4+ T cells from blood. These receptors came from a man aged 25 to 40 with type 1 diabetes.

The count of this clone is one. The chain couples TRBV30 to TRBJ1-2; 10 nucleotides match TRBD1. The CDR3 is 13 amino acids. V lost 6 bases, J lost 2 bases, and 3 bases stayed unmatched. Germline values: CDR1 GTSNPN, CDR2 SVGIG (reference sequence). The CDR3 loop reads CACPGQGNYGYTF. The CDR3 coding sequence is TGTGCCTGCCCGGGACAGGGGAACTATGGCTACACCTTC.

The chain links TRBV4-1 to TRBJ1-4; 7 nucleotides agree with TRBD1. The germline CDR1 and CDR2 sequences are MGHRA and YSYEKL. The CDR3 contains 14 residues. V lost 2 bases and J lost 8; bases outside the gene matches: 5. This chain's CDR3 is CASSQRQGGEKLFF. The CDR3 DNA is TGCGCCAGCAGCCAAAGACAGGGTGGAGAAAAACTGTTTTTT.

The V and J genes are TRBV19 and TRBJ1-2, with D hard to call. Trimming left V 4 bases short and J 4 bases short, with 10 bases between. Germline-derived CDR1 and CDR2 are LNHDA and SQIVND (reference sequence). The CDR3 extends over 13 amino acids. The CDR3 DNA sequence: TGTGCCAGTAGTACCTTACTCATCTATGGCTACACCTTC. It translates to CASSTLLIYGYTF.

The CDR3 DNA is TGTGCCAGCAGCGGACAGGCGTCCTCCTATAATTCACCCCTCCACTTT. This gives the protein CASSGQASSYNSPLHF. V gene TRBV9 combines with J gene TRBJ1-6; weak D call: TRBD1 (6 bases). The ends were cut back, 3 bases at V and 0 bases at J, with 10 bases in the middle. Germline V gene sequence: CDR1 SGDLS, CDR2 YYNGEE. The CDR3 contains 16 residues.